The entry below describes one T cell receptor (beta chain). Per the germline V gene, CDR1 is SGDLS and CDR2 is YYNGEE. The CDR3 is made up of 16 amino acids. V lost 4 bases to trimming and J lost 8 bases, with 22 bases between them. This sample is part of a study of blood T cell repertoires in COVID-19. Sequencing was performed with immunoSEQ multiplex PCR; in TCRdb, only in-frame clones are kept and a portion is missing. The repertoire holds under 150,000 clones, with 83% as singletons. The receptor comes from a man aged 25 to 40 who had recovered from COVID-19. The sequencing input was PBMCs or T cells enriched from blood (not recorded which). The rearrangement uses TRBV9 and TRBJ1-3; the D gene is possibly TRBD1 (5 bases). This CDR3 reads CASSPLPGGSTDTIYF. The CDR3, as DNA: TGTGCCAGCAGCCCTCTCCCGGGGGGGAGTACGGACACCATATATTTT.